The clone carrying this T cell receptor beta chain has a count of ten or more. This sample stems from a study of prognosis after radiotherapy for stage I lung cancer. The TCR beta CDR3 region was amplified from genomic DNA, with two rounds of multiplex PCR being used for the amplification. First-round PCR employed TRBV- and TRBJ-specific primers for each gene. TCRdb recomputed calls from the multiplex PCR reads with MiXCR, one row per CDR3 protein. Of tens of thousands of distinct CDR3 sequences listed, roughly a quarter are singletons. This CDR3 region has 16 residues. Germline values: CDR1 MGHRA, CDR2 YSYEKL. V lost 4 bases, J lost 5 bases, and 9 bases stayed unmatched.

Sample: PBMCs, taken before or after stereotactic body radiation therapy (not recorded which). The TCR sequence derives from a donor aged 50 or older with non-small cell lung cancer. The J gene is TRBJ1-2, the V gene TRBV4-1; the match to TRBD1 covers 11 bases. In DNA form, the CDR3 reads TGCGCCAGCAGCCCTCTGGGACAGGGGGTTTATTATGGCTACACCTTC. Protein: CASSPLGQGVYYGYTF.